These 30 T cell receptor beta chains came from one sample sequenced in a study of blood T cells in healthy people across ages. Sample-barcoded 5' priming and a J-beta primer mix drove a second PCR of roughly 6 to 12 cycles. TCRdb analysed the 5' RACE reads with MiXCR anew, one entry per CDR3 protein. The sample holds more than 1.4 million distinct CDR3 sequences, roughly 45% seen once. Material: blood. These receptors were taken from a woman aged 18-29 years in good health.

This clonotype was detected a few times. V and J are TRBV5-1 and TRBJ2-4; 11 positions match TRBD1. The ends lost 3 bases at V and 6 bases at J; junction bases unmatched: 8. Germline values: CDR1 SGHRS, CDR2 YFSETQ. This CDR3 has 16 amino acids. CDR3 sequence reads: CASSSGQGAYRNIQYF. CDR3 nucleotides: TGCGCCAGCAGCTCAGGACAGGGGGCGTATAGAAACATTCAGTACTTC.

This clonotype has just a few counts. V and J are TRBV4-2 and TRBJ2-7; 7 bases align to TRBD2. The CDR3 consists of 16 residues. Germline V gene data show CDR1 as LGHNA and CDR2 as YNFKEQ. The V segment lost 0 bases and the J segment 0 bases; nucleotides outside the gene matches: 5. The CDR3 region is CASSQEGLLTSYEQYF. CDR3 coding DNA: TGTGCCAGCAGCCAAGAGGGACTACTCACCTCCTACGAGCAGTACTTC.

In its sample, this clonotype was seen a few times. This chain uses TRBV3-1 with TRBJ1-2; D is ambiguous. Germline V CDR1 and CDR2: LGHDT, YNNKEL (reference sequence). V was trimmed by 8 bases and J by 8 bases, leaving 9 bases between them. There are 10 residues in the CDR3. CDR3 nucleotide sequence: TGTGCCAGCGCAGGCAACGGCTACACCTTC. It yields the protein CASAGNGYTF.

The chain has TRBV10-3 and TRBJ2-7; D perhaps matches TRBD2 (6 bases). There are 15 residues in the CDR3. CDR1 is ENHRY, CDR2 SYGVKD, per germline. Deletions cut 0 bases from V and 1 base from J, with 10 bases between. The CDR3 DNA reads as TGTGCCATCAGTGAGTCGGGGGGTTATTCCTACGAGCAGTACTTC. The encoded protein is CAISESGGYSYEQYF.

V usage is TRBV20-1 and J usage is TRBJ2-4, with 9 bases that match TRBD2. With the DNA end fitting TRBJ2-7 better, the J assignment may be wrong. Germline loops: CDR1 DFQATT, CDR2 SNEGSKA (reference sequence). The CDR3 runs 15 residues. The CDR3 nucleotides are TGCAGTGCTAGTGGGCTAGCGGGATGGGGAAACGAGCAGTACTTC. This gives the protein CSASGLAGWGNEQYF.

V and J are TRBV15 and TRBJ2-7; the match to TRBD1 covers 8 bases. The CDR3 loop spans 16 amino acids. In germline, CDR1 is LNHNV, CDR2 YYDKDF (reference sequence). J lost 1 base, V lost 2 bases, and 7 bases had no gene match. CDR3 sequence: CATSRSPGQGSYEQYF. Written as DNA, the CDR3 is TGTGCCACCAGCAGATCGCCAGGACAGGGATCCTACGAGCAGTACTTC.

This clonotype was found a few times. The chain carries TRBV20-1 and TRBJ2-1; 12 nucleotides line up with TRBD2. J gave up 4 bases and V 6 bases, and 13 bases lay outside the gene matches. The CDR3 extends over 17 amino acids. From germline, CDR1 is DFQATT and CDR2 SNEGSKA (reference sequence). The CDR3: CSAPPGLAGGRYNEQFF. The CDR3 DNA reads TGCAGTGCCCCCCCCGGGCTAGCGGGGGGGCGGTACAATGAGCAGTTCTTC.

This clonotype occurred a few times. The chain couples TRBV4-1 to TRBJ1-2; tentative D call: TRBD1 (6 bases). The CDR3 extends over 14 amino acids. Germline V lookup: CDR1 MGHRA, CDR2 YSYEKL. Trimming pared 1 base from V and 7 bases from J, leaving 13 bases between. This chain's CDR3 is CASSQVVGGLGYTF. CDR3 in DNA: TGCGCCAGCAGCCAAGTAGTAGGGGGGCTTGGCTACACCTTC.

This rearrangement joins TRBV19 to TRBJ1-1; D is unclear. V was clipped by 4 bases and J by 6 bases, with 9 bases between them. Germline values: CDR1 LNHDA, CDR2 SQIVND (reference sequence). The CDR3 totals 12 residues. The chain's CDR3 is CASSKGGPEAFF. DNA for the CDR3: TGTGCCAGTAGTAAAGGAGGACCTGAAGCTTTCTTT.

The CDR3 spells CASVQGNNSPLHF. The CDR3 DNA reads as TGTGCCAGCGTACAGGGAAACAATTCACCCCTCCACTTT. The chain couples TRBV28 to TRBJ1-6; a weak D match, TRBD1 (6 bases). V was clipped by 8 bases and J by 7 bases, with 12 bases between them. This CDR3 has 13 amino acids. In germline, CDR1 is MDHEN, CDR2 SYDVKM.

The V and J genes are TRBV7-9 and TRBJ1-4, with a weak D call TRBD1 (5 bases). V lost 5 bases and J lost 5, with 18 bases in between. CDR1 is SEHNR and CDR2 is FQNEAQ in the germline V gene (reference sequence). This CDR3 spans 16 amino acids. The CDR3 nucleotides are TGTGCCAGCAGCCCATACTGGGCGGGGACGAATGAAAAACTGTTTTTT. This codes for CASSPYWAGTNEKLFF.

This chain uses TRBV4-1 with TRBJ2-5; 9 nucleotides match TRBD2. The J segment lost 5 bases and the V segment lost 6 bases, leaving 13 bases of the junction unmatched. Germline CDR1 is MGHRA and CDR2 is YSYEKL. The CDR3 has 16 amino acids. DNA of the CDR3: TGCGCCAGCAGTGGTGGGTGGCTAGCGGGACTGGAGACCCAGTACTTC. Translated, it gives CASSGGWLAGLETQYF.

Only a few counts were recorded for this clonotype. V usage is TRBV2 and J usage is TRBJ2-1; 11 nucleotides align to TRBD1. CDR3 length equals 15 residues. The J segment lost 6 bases and the V segment lost 3 bases, leaving 4 bases of the junction unmatched. Germline lookup yields CDR1 SNHLY and CDR2 FYNNEI. The CDR3 DNA sequence: TGTGCCAGCAGTGAGGCCGGGACAGGGGGCAATGAGCAGTTCTTC. This encodes CASSEAGTGGNEQFF. Supplemented by reference TRBV2 and TRBJ2-1, the full variable domain reads EPEVTQTPSHQVTQMGQEVILRCVPISNHLYFYWYRQILGQKVEFLVSFYNNEISEKSEIFDDQFSVERPDGSNFTLKIRSTKLEDSAMYFCASSEAGTGGNEQFFGPGTRLTVL.

In regard to this clonotype: An end of the junction does not agree with germline; a read error may underlie this. The chain uses TRBV2 and TRBJ2-1; TRBD1 is a possible D gene (6 bases). The CDR3 spans 15 residues. Germline CDR1 is SNHLY and CDR2 is FYNNEI. The CDR3 DNA follows: TGTGCCAGCAGTAAACAGGGTTTCGGCTACAATGAGCAGGTCTTC. Translated: CASSKQGFGYNEQVF. Full variable domain (remainder filled in from reference TRBV2 and TRBJ2-1): EPEVTQTPSHQVTQMGQEVILRCVPISNHLYFYWYRQILGQKVEFLVSFYNNEISEKSEIFDDQFSVERPDGSNFTLKIRSTKLEDSAMYFCASSKQGFGYNEQVFGPGTRLTVL.

The rearrangement uses TRBV6-1 and TRBJ1-1; no clear D. CDR3 length: 10 amino acids. Trimming shortened V by 6 bases and J by 7 bases, and 6 bases separated the two germline ends. CDR1 is MNHNS and CDR2 is SASEGT in the germline V gene. DNA for the CDR3: TGTGCCAGCAGGGGATTTGAAGCTTTCTTT. Residues: CASRGFEAFF.

This clonotype came up once. The CDR3 sequence: CASSLRTSGRPRDTQYF. DNA for the CDR3: TGTGCCAGCAGCTTGAGAACAAGCGGGAGGCCCCGGGATACGCAGTATTTT. The chain joins TRBV5-6 to TRBJ2-3, with 9 bases aligning to TRBD2. The V and J ends lost 1 base and 6 bases, in that order; junction bases with no gene match: 12. The germline V gene has CDR1 SGHDT and CDR2 YYEEEE. The CDR3 is 17 amino acids.

The chain carries TRBV28 and TRBJ1-2; D is undetermined. V was trimmed by 0 bases and J by 3 bases, leaving 2 bases between them. Germline CDR1 MDHEN, CDR2 SYDVKM. The CDR3 is made up of 12 amino acids. The CDR3 here is CASSLWDYGYTF. In DNA form, the CDR3 reads TGTGCCAGCAGTTTATGGGACTATGGCTACACCTTC.

Turning to this clonotype: Sequence at one end of the junction differs from germline and may be a read error. This chain uses TRBV27 with TRBJ2-7, with D tentatively TRBD1 (6 bases). The CDR3 is 14 residues long. The germline CDR1 and CDR2 sequences are MNHEY and SMNVEV (reference sequence). CDR3 amino acids: CANSLKGVSYEQYF. As DNA, the CDR3 is TGTGCCAACAGTTTAAAGGGGGTGTCCTACGAGCAGTACTTC.

The J gene is TRBJ2-3, the V gene TRBV18, with 8 bases fitting TRBD2. The CDR3 extends over 15 amino acids. Germline V CDR1 and CDR2: KGHSH, LQKENI. Unmatched junction bases numbered 5, after V lost 3 bases and J lost 3 bases. CDR3 region: CASSPSSGGTDTQYF. The CDR3 coding sequence is TGTGCCAGCTCACCTTCCAGCGGGGGTACAGATACGCAGTATTTT.

The chain employs TRBV6-6 and TRBJ2-5, with TRBD2 matching 11 bases. Gene TRBJ2-7 matches the end of the DNA better, so the J call may be wrong. From germline, CDR1 is MNHNY and CDR2 SVGAGI (reference sequence). The CDR3 has 16 amino acids. DNA of the CDR3: TGTGCCAGCAGTCAACCCACTAGCGGGAGCGGGTACGAGCAGTACTTC. Translating it yields CASSQPTSGSGYEQYF.

This clonotype was detected many times. The CDR3 here is CSVQREGRDTQYF. In DNA, the CDR3 is TGCAGCGTCCAGCGGGAAGGGCGAGATACGCAGTATTTT. The chain is built from TRBV29-1 and TRBJ2-3; TRBD2 matches at 7 bases. The CDR3 has 13 residues. Germline trimming cut 6 bases from V and 5 bases from J; bases unmatched to any gene: 8. Germline V lookup: CDR1 SQVTM, CDR2 ANQGSEA.

This clonotype was detected a few times. The genes are TRBV12-3 or TRBV12-4 and TRBJ1-4; D call uncertain. The CDR3 contains 11 residues. Trimming removed 6 bases at V and 8 bases at J, with 7 bases between. CDR3 amino acids: CASRRTEKLFF. CDR3 nucleotide sequence: TGTGCCAGCAGGAGAACGGAAAAACTGTTTTTT.

The V and J genes are TRBV5-1 and TRBJ1-4; weak D call: TRBD1 (5 bases). Germline CDR1 SGHRS, CDR2 YFSETQ. V lost 0 bases and J 5 bases, leaving 11 bases between the germline ends. The CDR3 has 15 amino acids. The CDR3 loop reads CASSLGPDKNEKLFF. The CDR3 DNA reads TGCGCCAGCAGCTTGGGCCCGGACAAAAATGAAAAACTGTTTTTT.

The chain couples TRBV20-1 to TRBJ2-1; 9 nucleotides agree with TRBD2. Germline V gene sequence: CDR1 DFQATT, CDR2 SNEGSKA (reference sequence). The CDR3 has 15 amino acids. V lost 0 bases, J lost 6 bases, and 6 bases stayed unmatched. The CDR3 is CSARDMAGGLNEQFF. CDR3 nucleotide sequence: TGCAGTGCTAGAGATATGGCGGGAGGGCTCAATGAGCAGTTCTTC.

This clonotype has only a few counts. The V gene is TRBV4-1, the J gene TRBJ2-7; D not resolved. This CDR3 spans 16 amino acids. Trimming stripped 2 bases from V and 1 base from J, with 15 bases between. Germline loops: CDR1 MGHRA, CDR2 YSYEKL. The CDR3, as DNA: TGCGCCAGCAGCCAACTGTGGCGGACCGATTCCTACGAGCAGTACTTC. Translated, it gives CASSQLWRTDSYEQYF.

The V gene is TRBV7-2, the J gene TRBJ2-3; 9 bases map to TRBD2. Per germline, CDR1 SGHTA and CDR2 FQGNSA. V was pared by 8 bases and J by 4 bases, with 10 bases of the junction left unmatched. The CDR3 sequence is 15 residues long. CDR3 sequence: CASRGGGQQPDTQYF. The CDR3 DNA reads TGTGCCAGCCGCGGGGGGGGCCAACAGCCAGATACGCAGTATTTT.

This sequence joins TRBV6-1 and TRBJ2-7; unclear D gene. V was clipped by 1 base and J by 4 bases, with 14 bases between them. This CDR3 region has 15 residues. Germline CDR1 reads MNHNS; CDR2 reads SASEGT. The CDR3 here is CASSEGRSPSYEQYF. CDR3 nucleotides: TGTGCCAGCAGTGAAGGACGGTCCCCTTCATACGAGCAGTACTTC.

A remark on this clonotype: At one end, the junction sequence differs from germline, possibly due to a read error. The chain carries TRBV11-2 and TRBJ1-1; no clear D gene. This CDR3 spans 13 amino acids. The V gene's germline CDR1 is SGHAT and CDR2 FQNNGV. CDR3 coding DNA: TGTGCCAACAGCTTAGGGCCGAACACTGAAGCTTTCTTT. Its translation is CANSLGPNTEAFF. Supplemented by reference TRBV11-2 and TRBJ1-1, the full variable domain reads EAGVAQSPRYKIIEKRQSVAFWCNPISGHATLYWYQQILGQGPKLLIQFQNNGVVDDSQLPKDRFSAERLKGVDSTLKIQPAKLEDSAVYLCANSLGPNTEAFFGQGTRLTVV.

Comment on this clonotype: The junction and the germline gene differ at one end; a read error may be behind it. The rearrangement uses TRBV6-1 and TRBJ1-2; D is uncertain. This CDR3 is built from 15 residues. Germline-derived CDR1 and CDR2 are MNHNS and SASEGT. The CDR3 sequence: CANSEVPGTNYGYTF. The CDR3 DNA reads TGTGCCAACAGTGAAGTGCCAGGAACTAACTATGGCTACACCTTC.

The V gene is TRBV12-3 or TRBV12-4, the J gene TRBJ1-2; a possible D gene is TRBD1 (6 bases). V was trimmed by 6 bases and J by 1 base, leaving 15 bases between them. This CDR3 is 15 amino acids long. As DNA, the CDR3 is TGTGCCAGCAGGGTCGGGACACGAAATAACTATGGCTACACCTTC. As protein: CASRVGTRNNYGYTF.